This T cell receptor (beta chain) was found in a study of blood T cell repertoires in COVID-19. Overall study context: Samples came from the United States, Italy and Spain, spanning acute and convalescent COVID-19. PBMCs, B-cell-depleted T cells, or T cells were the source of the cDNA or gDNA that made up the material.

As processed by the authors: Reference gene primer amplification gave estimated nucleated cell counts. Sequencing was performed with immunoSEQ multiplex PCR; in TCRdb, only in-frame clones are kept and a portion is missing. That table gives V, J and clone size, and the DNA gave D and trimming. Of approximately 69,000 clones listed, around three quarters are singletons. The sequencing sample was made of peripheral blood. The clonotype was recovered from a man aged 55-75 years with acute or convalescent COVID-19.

CDR3 coding DNA: TGTGCCAGCACATCCAGGAAGCGGGGCTACAATGAGCAGTTCTTC. Protein: CASTSRKRGYNEQFF. The J gene is TRBJ2-1, the V gene TRBV6-6, with 7 bases identical to TRBD2. The CDR3 consists of 15 residues. Germline V gene sequence: CDR1 MNHNY, CDR2 SVGAGI (reference sequence). V lost 7 bases, J lost 3 bases, and 9 bases stayed unmatched.